This entry lists 23 T cell receptor beta chains sequenced from one sample in a study of blood T cell repertoires in COVID-19 (dated by TCRdb to about 2020). Library method: the immunoSEQ multiplex PCR assay. TCRdb took over this immuneACCESS table, retaining in-frame rearrangements with V and J assigned. Such tables are incomplete; in checked studies, under half of the missing clones stem from an unresolved V gene, and the remainder is unexplained. Within this sample are 200,000 to 250,000 clones, with around 88% of them counted one time only. In total, the top ten clones hold roughly 1.5% of the sample. Material: peripheral blood. Every receptor here comes from a young man with active or convalescent COVID-19.

The rearrangement links TRBV5-1 to TRBJ2-5; D is perhaps TRBD2 (5 bases). The germline V gene encodes CDR1 SGHRS and CDR2 YFSETQ. The CDR3 runs 15 residues. Trimming left V 1 base short and J 4 bases short, with 14 bases between. The CDR3 sequence is CASSLTGREGETQYF. The CDR3 DNA reads TGCGCCAGCAGCTTGACGGGAAGGGAAGGAGAGACCCAGTACTTC.

The chain combines TRBV6-5 with TRBJ1-6; D gene ambiguous. Deletions cut 0 bases from V and 7 bases from J, with 7 bases between. From germline, CDR1 is MNHEY and CDR2 SVGAGI. The CDR3 is 14 residues long. CDR3 nucleotides: TGTGCCAGCAGTTACTCGGGCAGAAATTCACCCCTCCACTTT. The encoded protein is CASSYSGRNSPLHF.

The chain carries TRBV7-2 and TRBJ2-7; 9 bases line up with TRBD2. The CDR3 sequence is 18 residues long. J lost 3 bases, V lost 0 bases, and 12 bases had no gene match. From germline, CDR1 is SGHTA and CDR2 FQGNSA. In DNA form, the CDR3 reads TGTGCCAGCAGCTTAGCGTGGGGCGGGAGGGCCAATAACTACGAGCAGTACTTC. This translates into CASSLAWGGRANNYEQYF.

The V gene is TRBV7-6, the J gene TRBJ2-1; 8 nucleotides align to TRBD2. Trimming removed 4 bases from V and 6 bases from J; junction bases left unmatched: 14. The CDR3 has 17 residues. Germline CDR1 and CDR2: SGHVS and FNYEAQ. CDR3 sequence (DNA): TGTGCCAGCAGCTCCACGAGGGGACTAGGAAGAGGCAATGAGCAGTTCTTC. It specifies CASSSTRGLGRGNEQFF.

This chain joins TRBV30 and TRBJ1-5, with D tentatively TRBD1 (5 bases). Germline V CDR1 and CDR2: GTSNPN, SVGIG (reference sequence). Trimming left V 4 bases short and J 0 bases short, with 13 bases between. The CDR3 sequence is 15 residues long. CDR3 in DNA: TGTGCCTGGACCATGGACAACTATAGCAATCAGCCCCAGCATTTT. Protein: CAWTMDNYSNQPQHF.

The gene calls are TRBV5-5 and TRBJ2-7, with 12 positions matching TRBD2. This CDR3 is 16 amino acids long. The V gene's germline CDR1 is SGHKS and CDR2 YYEKEE (reference sequence). V trimming: 1 base; J trimming: 7 bases; junction bases outside the gene matches: 9. CDR3 sequence: CASSLPLAGGMGEQYF. As DNA, the CDR3 is TGTGCCAGCAGCTTGCCCCTAGCGGGAGGGATGGGGGAGCAGTACTTC. The full variable domain, with the rest looked up from reference TRBV5-5 and TRBJ2-7, is DAGVTQSPTHLIKTRGQQVTLRCSPISGHKSVSWYQQVLGQGPQFIFQYYEKEERGRGNFPDRFSARQFPNYSSELNVNALLLGDSALYLCASSLPLAGGMGEQYFGPGTRLTVT.

The chain is built from TRBV12-3 or TRBV12-4 and TRBJ2-7; D perhaps matches TRBD2 (6 bases). The germline V and J ends were trimmed by 10 bases and 5 bases, with 15 bases remaining between them. The CDR3 sequence is 12 residues long. The CDR3 sequence is CATRGISDEQYF. CDR3 DNA sequence: TGTGCCACCCGGGGGATCTCGGACGAGCAGTACTTC.

A word on this clone: An end of the junction does not agree with germline; a read error may underlie this. This rearrangement joins TRBV30 to TRBJ2-1; D may be TRBD2 (7 bases). The CDR3 covers 13 residues. CDR1 and CDR2 (germline): GTSNPN, SVGIG (reference sequence). The CDR3: CAWSADWGGGRVF. The CDR3 DNA sequence: TGTGCCTGGAGTGCAGACTGGGGAGGGGGTAGGGTCTTC.

J is TRBJ1-3 and V is TRBV11-2; D is undetermined. CDR3 length: 13 amino acids. Germline CDR1 is SGHAT and CDR2 is FQNNGV. The V end lost 5 bases, the J end lost 3 bases, and 8 bases lay between the germline ends. CDR3 residues: CASSRGGGNTIYF. CDR3 DNA sequence: TGTGCCAGCAGCCGAGGTGGTGGAAACACCATATATTTT.

This chain joins TRBV27 and TRBJ1-5, with D maybe TRBD1 (5 bases). The CDR3 sequence is 14 residues long. Germline V gene sequence: CDR1 MNHEY, CDR2 SMNVEV (reference sequence). V lost 5 bases to trimming and J lost 7 bases, with 15 bases between them. CDR3 loop: CASSGAGSTQPQHF. CDR3 sequence (DNA): TGTGCCAGCAGTGGCGCAGGGTCGACGCAGCCCCAGCATTTT.

Concerning this clone itself: Other DNA variants within this sample encode the same CDR3. The chain employs TRBV6-5 and TRBJ2-7, with 11 bases that match TRBD2. Germline V gene data show CDR1 as MNHEY and CDR2 as SVGAGI. This CDR3 comprises 13 residues. J lost 0 bases, V lost 8 bases, and 0 bases had no gene match. The CDR3 spells CASGTSGSYEQYF. Written as DNA, the CDR3 is TGTGCCAGCGGGACTAGCGGCTCCTACGAGCAGTACTTC.

The chain combines TRBV19 with TRBJ2-3, with D tentatively TRBD2 (6 bases). Trimming took 4 bases from V and 2 from J, leaving 7 bases between them. The CDR3 is 13 amino acids. Looked up from germline, CDR1 is LNHDA and CDR2 is SQIVND (reference sequence). The CDR3 DNA is TGTGCCAGTAGTACGGGACTCACAGATACGCAGTATTTT. The encoded protein is CASSTGLTDTQYF.

This chain links TRBV10-1 with TRBJ1-5, with 10 bases identical to TRBD1. The CDR3 covers 17 residues. Looked up from germline, CDR1 is WNHNN and CDR2 is SYGVQD (reference sequence). After removal of 10 bases from V and 0 bases from J, the junction contained 12 bases not matched to a gene. CDR3 sequence reads: CAIKDRGRSYSNQPQHF. CDR3 coding DNA: TGCGCCATCAAAGACAGGGGGCGTTCTTATAGCAATCAGCCCCAGCATTTT.

This sequence joins TRBV19 and TRBJ2-1; perhaps TRBD2 as D (10 bases). Per germline, CDR1 LNHDA and CDR2 SQIVND (reference sequence). The CDR3 contains 22 residues. V was clipped by 5 bases and J by 1 base, with 33 bases between them. The CDR3 nucleotides read TGTGCCAGTAGTCTAAGGGGACAGGGCTGGCCTAGCGGGAGTGGGTCCTACAATGAGCAGTTCTTC. Translated: CASSLRGQGWPSGSGSYNEQFF.

V usage is TRBV5-1 and J usage is TRBJ2-1, with TRBD2 matching over 11 bases. This CDR3 comprises 19 residues. Trimming at V came to 0 bases and at J to 5 bases, leaving 13 bases not matched to a gene. Germline CDR1 SGHRS, CDR2 YFSETQ. The CDR3 is CASSLGTSGSTILNNEQFF. The DNA of the CDR3 is TGCGCCAGCAGCTTGGGGACTAGCGGGTCCACAATACTTAACAATGAGCAGTTCTTC.

The gene calls are TRBV5-8 and TRBJ2-5; TRBD1 matches 8 bases. Germline V CDR1 and CDR2: SGHTS, YDEGEE. The CDR3 runs to 16 residues. J was trimmed by 5 bases and V by 4 bases; bases with no gene match: 13. CDR3 residues: CASSDPTGASGETQYF. The DNA for the CDR3 is TGTGCCAGCAGCGACCCGACAGGGGCCTCGGGGGAGACCCAGTACTTC. Looking up the rest from reference TRBV5-8 and TRBJ2-5 gives the full variable domain: EAGVTQSPTHLIKTRGQQATLRCSPISGHTSVYWYQQALGLGLQFLLWYDEGEERNRGNFPPRFSGRQFPNYSSELNVNALELEDSALYLCASSDPTGASGETQYFGPGTRLLVL.

This clone appeared once. The rearrangement uses TRBV27 and TRBJ2-2; D perhaps matches TRBD2 (6 bases). Germline CDR1 reads MNHEY; CDR2 reads SMNVEV (reference sequence). This CDR3 is built from 15 residues. V was clipped by 2 bases and J by 1 base, with 8 bases between them. DNA of the CDR3: TGTGCCAGCAGTTTAGAGGGAGGGAACACCGGGGAGCTGTTTTTT. Amino acids: CASSLEGGNTGELFF.

This rearrangement joins TRBV2 to TRBJ1-1; TRBD1 aligns across 9 bases. The germline V gene has CDR1 SNHLY and CDR2 FYNNEI. The CDR3 is 11 residues long. J gave up 10 bases and V 4 bases, and 1 base lay outside the gene matches. CDR3 DNA: TGTGCCAGCAGTGTGGACAGGGGAGCTTTCTTT. Encoded protein: CASSVDRGAFF.

This clone has just one count. This sequence joins TRBV3-1 (or the pseudogene TRBV3-2) and TRBJ1-1; 9 bases are a match to TRBD1. CDR1 is LGHDT and CDR2 is YNNKEL in the germline V gene (reference sequence). The CDR3 totals 12 residues. Trimming took 4 bases from V and 13 from J; bases not matched to a gene: 7. DNA for the CDR3: TGTGCCAGCAGCCTGGACAGGGGTTCGATTTTCTTT. Its protein product is CASSLDRGSIFF.

This chain connects TRBV19 to TRBJ2-2, with a possible D match to TRBD2 (5 bases). Germline V gene lookup returns CDR1 LNHDA and CDR2 SQIVND (reference sequence). The V end was cut by 7 bases, the J end by 9 bases, with 12 bases between. CDR3 length: 12 residues. This CDR3 reads CASTEGPRELFF. CDR3 DNA sequence: TGTGCCAGTACCGAGGGTCCTAGGGAGCTGTTTTTT.

A word on this clone: Other DNA sequences of this sample code for an identical CDR3. V gene TRBV5-1 combines with J gene TRBJ2-7; 7 bases fit TRBD2. J gave up 0 bases and V 0 bases, and 3 bases lay outside the gene matches. The CDR3 extends over 15 amino acids. Germline CDR1 SGHRS, CDR2 YFSETQ. The CDR3: CASSLVGGSSYEQYF. The CDR3 DNA reads TGCGCCAGCAGCTTGGTAGGCGGGAGCTCCTACGAGCAGTACTTC. Combining the CDR3 with reference TRBV5-1 and TRBJ2-7 gives the whole variable domain KAGVTQTPRYLIKTRGQQVTLSCSPISGHRSVSWYQQTPGQGLQFLFEYFSETQRNKGNFPGRFSGRQFSNSRSEMNVSTLELGDSALYLCASSLVGGSSYEQYFGPGTRLTVT.

The chain employs TRBV5-6 and TRBJ1-1; D remains ambiguous. Germline-derived CDR1 and CDR2 are SGHDT and YYEEEE. Trimming left V 6 bases short and J 1 base short, with 22 bases between. The CDR3 has 17 residues. The CDR3 bases are TGTGCCAGCACCCATTTTGAACTGGAGGATTGGAACACTGAAGCTTTCTTT. Protein: CASTHFELEDWNTEAFF.

CDR3 nucleotides: TGTGCCAGCAGCCCGTCGACAGGGCTTTGGCAGCCCCAGCATTTT. This gives the protein CASSPSTGLWQPQHF. V usage is TRBV9 and J usage is TRBJ1-5, with TRBD1 identical over 7 bases. V shed 4 bases and J 7 bases; nucleotides not matched to a gene: 11. This CDR3 has 15 residues. Germline lookup yields CDR1 SGDLS and CDR2 YYNGEE.